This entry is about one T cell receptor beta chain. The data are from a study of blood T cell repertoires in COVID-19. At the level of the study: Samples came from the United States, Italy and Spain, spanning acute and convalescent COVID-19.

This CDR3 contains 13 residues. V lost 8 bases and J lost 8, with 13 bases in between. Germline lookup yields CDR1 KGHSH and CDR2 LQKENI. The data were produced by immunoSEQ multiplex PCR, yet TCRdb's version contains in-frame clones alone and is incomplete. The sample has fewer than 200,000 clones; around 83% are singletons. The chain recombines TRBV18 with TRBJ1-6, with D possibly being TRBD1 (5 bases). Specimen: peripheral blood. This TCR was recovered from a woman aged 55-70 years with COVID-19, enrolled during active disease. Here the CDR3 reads CASRGGLDSPLHF. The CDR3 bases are TGTGCCAGCCGGGGGGGTTTGGATTCACCCCTCCACTTT. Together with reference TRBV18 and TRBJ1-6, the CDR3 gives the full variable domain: NAGVMQNPRHLVRRRGQEARLRCSPMKGHSHVYWYRQLPEEGLKFMVYLQKENIIDESGMPKERFSAEFPKEGPSILRIQQVVRGDSAAYFCASRGGLDSPLHFGNGTRLTVT.